This T cell receptor (beta chain) was observed in a study of blood T cell repertoires in COVID-19. TCRdb's copy holds only in-frame clones and misses some; the assay was immunoSEQ multiplex PCR. The table records approximately 210,000 clones, around 90% of them present only once. Germline V gives CDR1 KGHSH, CDR2 LQKENI. The CDR3 is 14 amino acids. V lost 3 bases, J lost 2 bases, and 7 bases lay in between. V usage is TRBV18 and J usage is TRBJ1-4, with D unresolved. The sequenced material came from PBMCs or T cells enriched from blood (not recorded which). The TCR was taken from a woman aged 18-30 years who had recovered from COVID-19. CDR3 sequence: CASSPTPTNEKLFF. The CDR3, as DNA: TGTGCCAGCTCACCCACTCCGACTAATGAAAAACTGTTTTTT.